The T cell receptor beta chain under discussion was sequenced for a study of blood T cell repertoires in COVID-19. About the study: The analysed material was cDNA or gDNA that came from T cells, B-cell-depleted T cells, or PBMCs.

Assay used: immunoSEQ multiplex PCR; TCRdb lists only in-frame clones, some missing. The sample has 100,000 to 150,000 clones, under 90% seen once. Germline lookup yields CDR1 MDHEN and CDR2 SYDVKM. V lost 4 bases, J lost 4 bases, and 11 bases lay in between. The CDR3 covers 14 residues. Cohorts were assigned according to the clinical history that participants reported. The TCR comes from a man aged 40-49 years with acute COVID-19. This rearrangement joins TRBV28 to TRBJ1-5; a possible D gene is TRBD1 (6 bases). Sequenced sample: PBMCs or T cells enriched from blood (not recorded which). The CDR3 region is CASSSAGANQPQHF. Here the CDR3 DNA reads TGTGCCAGCAGTTCTGCGGGGGCAAATCAGCCCCAGCATTTT.